This is a list of T cell receptor beta chains from one sample in a study of blood T cell repertoires in COVID-19. Here immunoSEQ multiplex PCR was the method, and the copy in TCRdb shows in-frame clones only, minus some. The sample has about 330,000 clones; over 75% are singletons. Sequencing was carried out using peripheral blood. Receptors originate from a woman aged 45-65 years with active or convalescent COVID-19. The CDR3 runs from the conserved cysteine through the conserved F or W. The D gene is left open where the match is weak. Clone size is given for some rows only: seen once, a few or many times, or a class if the clone is expanded.

J gene	D gene	V gene	clone size	CDR3 DNA	CDR3 protein
TRBJ1-6	TRBD1	TRBV6-5	NA	TGTGCCAGCAGCTCCGACCGGACAGGGAGGCCACCCCTCCACTTT	CASSSDRTGRPPLHF
TRBJ1-1	TRBD1	TRBV3-1/TRBV3-2	NA	TGTGCCAGCAGCCCCAGGGGGCGAGTGAACACTGAAGCTTTCTTT	CASSPRGRVNTEAFF
TRBJ2-2	TRBD1	TRBV5-8	NA	TGTGCCAGCAGCTCCTTGACAGGGGGCTCCGGGGAGCTGTTTTTT	CASSSLTGGSGELFF
TRBJ2-1	NA	TRBV7-8	NA	TGTGCCAGCAGCTTAGATAACAACTACAATGAGCAGTTCTTC	CASSLDNNYNEQFF
TRBJ2-5	TRBD2	TRBV5-4	few	TGTGCCAGCAGCTTCGACGGACTAGCGCTCGGAGAGACCCAGTACTTC	CASSFDGLALGETQYF
TRBJ1-3	NA	TRBV10-3	NA	TGTGCCATCAGCGAAAACCCCCGGGATTCTGGAAACACCATATATTTT	CAISENPRDSGNTIYF
TRBJ1-5	TRBD1	TRBV6-1	NA	TGTGCCAGCAGTGAAGCCCTGGACAGGGGTTGGCAGCCCCAGCATTTT	CASSEALDRGWQPQHF
TRBJ2-7	NA	TRBV20-1	once	TGCAGTGCTAGTGATCCGGATGGGCCCTACGAGCAGTACTTC	CSASDPDGPYEQYF
TRBJ1-5	NA	TRBV28	NA	TGTGCCAGCAGGACAGTTGTCCAGCCCCAGCATTTT	CASRTVVQPQHF
TRBJ1-5	NA	TRBV2	NA	TGTGCCAGCAACAAAATGGGCGATCAGCCCCAGCATTTT	CASNKMGDQPQHF
TRBJ1-4	NA	TRBV21-1	NA	TGTGCCAGCAGCTTTCCCGGGACAGAAAGCGAAAAACTGTTTTTT	CASSFPGTESEKLFF
TRBJ1-3	NA	TRBV18	NA	TGTGCCAGCTCACCACCCCCGGGGACTATCTCTGGAAACACCATATATTTT	CASSPPPGTISGNTIYF
TRBJ1-4	TRBD1	TRBV3-1/TRBV3-2	NA	TGTGCCAGCAGTCTAGAGGGGGCTTATAATGAAAAACTGTTTTTT	CASSLEGAYNEKLFF
TRBJ2-7	NA	TRBV7-9	once	TGTGCCAGCAGCTTAGCGCTCCGGGAATCCTACGAGCAGTACTTC	CASSLALRESYEQYF
TRBJ1-3	NA	TRBV28	NA	TGTGCCAGCAGTTTAAGGGAGTCGGGAAACACCATATATTTT	CASSLRESGNTIYF
TRBJ2-1	TRBD2	TRBV30	NA	TGTGCCTGGGGACTAGTCGGTGAGCAGTTCTTC	CAWGLVGEQFF
TRBJ2-5	TRBD1	TRBV10-3	NA	TGTGCCATCAGGGGGACAGCAGAGGCCCAGTACTTC	CAIRGTAEAQYF
TRBJ2-3	TRBD1	TRBV19	NA	TGTGCCAGTAGTACCGGGACAGGAGTGAGGGATACGCAGTATTTT	CASSTGTGVRDTQYF
TRBJ2-7	TRBD1	TRBV6-5	NA	TGTGCCAGCAGATACCGACAGGGGGCGTCAGCAGGGCAGTACTTC	CASRYRQGASAGQYF
TRBJ2-7	NA	TRBV28	NA	TGTGCCAGCAGTGAAAACAGGGAGTACGAGCAGTACTTC	CASSENREYEQYF
TRBJ1-5	NA	TRBV30	NA	TGTGCCTGGAGTGTACGGGGATTGAATCAGCCCCAGCATTTT	CAWSVRGLNQPQHF
TRBJ2-3	NA	TRBV28	NA	TGTGCCAGCAGCCGCCCAGGGGTTAGTACGCAGTATTTT	CASSRPGVSTQYF
TRBJ1-4	TRBD1	TRBV14	NA	TGTGCCAGCAGCCGATACAGGGGGTTAAGAGAAAAACTGTTTTTT	CASSRYRGLREKLFF
TRBJ2-7	TRBD1	TRBV19	NA	TGTGCCAGTAGTATAACAGGGGGCGGCGTTACCTACGAGCAGTACTTC	CASSITGGGVTYEQYF
TRBJ2-7	TRBD1	TRBV28	NA	TGTGCCAGCAGTGCCCCCGGGACAGGGGGCGGGTGGTACGAGCAGTACTTC	CASSAPGTGGGWYEQYF
TRBJ2-1	NA	TRBV9	NA	TGTGCCAGCAGCGTGATCGGCAATGAGCAGTTCTTC	CASSVIGNEQFF